The rows below give T cell receptor beta chains drawn from one sample of a study of Graves' ophthalmopathy and Graves' hyperthyroidism. TCRdb independently ran MiXCR on the multiplex PCR reads; one entry per CDR3 protein. This sample has about 480,000 distinct CDR3 sequences, with approximately 15% found just once. The specimen was blood. These receptors all stem from a woman in her twenties or thirties with Graves' ophthalmopathy. The CDR3 runs from the conserved cysteine through the conserved F or W. D genes are given only for firm matches. Clone size, where shown, is once, few, many, or a class for clones that have expanded.

d_gene,j_gene,v_gene,abundance,CDR3aa,CDR3nt
NA,TRBJ1-2,TRBV15,NA,CATSRGEGYGYTF,TGTGCCACCAGCAGAGGGGAGGGTTATGGCTACACCTTC
NA,TRBJ1-6,TRBV25-1,few,CASSVSGSPLHF,TGTGCCAGCAGTGTGAGCGGTTCACCCCTCCACTTT
NA,TRBJ1-5,TRBV9,NA,CASSVDLEQPQHF,TGTGCCAGCAGCGTAGACTTGGAGCAGCCCCAGCATTTT
NA,TRBJ2-7,TRBV6-1,many,CASSAAGPNEQYF,TGTGCCAGCAGTGCCGCAGGGCCGAACGAGCAGTACTTC
TRBD1,TRBJ2-7,TRBV6-5,many,CASSSTRYRGTYEQYF,TGTGCCAGCAGTTCCACCCGTTACAGGGGGACCTACGAGCAGTACTTC
NA,TRBJ1-5,TRBV27,many,CASSSYNQPQHF,TGTGCCAGCAGTTCATACAATCAGCCCCAGCATTTT
TRBD1,TRBJ1-6,TRBV2,many,CASSANRGHSPLHF,TGTGCCAGCAGTGCGAACAGGGGGCACTCACCCCTCCACTTT
NA,TRBJ1-2,TRBV24-1,many,CATGSVDYGYTF,TGTGCCACCGGGTCGGTGGACTATGGCTACACCTTC
NA,TRBJ1-1,TRBV30,few,CAWSVTKAFF,TGTGCCTGGAGTGTAACAAAAGCTTTCTTT
NA,TRBJ1-1,TRBV5-1,many,CASSNPPGPMNTEAFF,TGCGCCAGCAGCAACCCCCCCGGGCCGATGAACACTGAAGCTTTCTTT
NA,TRBJ2-7,TRBV6-2/TRBV6-3,many,CASSFSGLYYEQYF,TGTGCCAGCAGTTTCTCGGGACTTTACTACGAGCAGTACTTC
NA,TRBJ1-1,TRBV10-2,NA,CASSAPGENTEAFF,TGCGCCAGCAGTGCACCGGGGGAGAACACTGAAGCTTTCTTT
NA,TRBJ1-1,TRBV20-1,many,CSALGPNTEAFF,TGCAGTGCTCTGGGCCCGAACACTGAAGCTTTCTTT
TRBD2,TRBJ2-5,TRBV6-2/TRBV6-3,many,CASILGTSGYQETQYF,TGTGCCAGCATCCTGGGGACTAGCGGCTACCAAGAGACCCAGTACTTC
NA,TRBJ2-2,TRBV5-4,many,CASSLAVGNTGELFF,TGTGCCAGCAGCTTGGCCGTTGGAAACACCGGGGAGCTGTTTTTT
NA,TRBJ1-1,TRBV6-5,many,CASLPGHIITEAFF,TGTGCCAGCCTCCCCGGACACATTATCACTGAAGCTTTCTTT
NA,TRBJ2-2,TRBV10-3,NA,CAITQDRNTGELFF,TGTGCCATCACCCAAGACAGAAACACCGGGGAGCTGTTTTTT